The T cell receptor (beta chain) described here comes from a study of blood T cell repertoires in COVID-19. TCRdb keeps only in-frame clones here, not all; method: immunoSEQ multiplex PCR. The table shows roughly 330,000 clones, with about 90% occurring only once. This clone occurred a few times. The sample contains more than one DNA sequence encoding this CDR3. Germline assignment: CDR1 SGHRS and CDR2 YFSETQ. This CDR3 has 14 amino acids. Trimming removed 8 bases from V and 1 base from J; junction bases left unmatched: 7. All recovered Cohort 3 donors got two negative PCRs, got clearance, or saw symptom resolution.

What was sequenced was PBMCs or T cells enriched from blood (not recorded which). The sequence came from a woman younger than 45 who had recovered from COVID-19. The chain employs TRBV5-1 and TRBJ1-1; 8 bases are a match to TRBD1. This CDR3 is CASSETGANTEAFF. The CDR3 DNA reads as TGCGCCAGTTCTGAGACAGGGGCGAACACTGAAGCTTTCTTT.